The rows below give T cell receptor beta chains drawn from one sample of a study of T-cell memory formation after mild COVID-19. Each CDR3 protein is one row after TCRdb ran MiXCR on the 5' RACE reads. The sample contains 95,000 to 120,000 distinct CDR3 sequences, approximately 21% of which appear only once. Sequencing was carried out using PBMCs or a T cell subset sorted from them (not recorded which). The receptors shown here come from a man aged 18 to 30 who had mild COVID-19 (a few samples of this study predate the infection). Cell type and time point are not known. Both conserved end residues are part of each CDR3. The order of the fields is D gene, V gene, J gene, clone size, CDR3 protein, CDR3 DNA. The D gene is left open where the match is weak. Size is omitted from some rows. Given values are once, few, many or a class for expanded clones.

D: TRBD1
V: TRBV4-3
J: TRBJ2-7
size: -
CDR3: CASSQGGGGYEQYF
DNA: TGCGCCAGCAGCCAAGGAGGGGGCGGGTACGAGCAGTACTTC

D: -
V: TRBV19
J: TRBJ2-1
size: -
CDR3: CASSSEESLSYNEQFF
DNA: TGTGCCAGTAGTAGCGAGGAGAGCTTATCCTACAATGAGCAGTTCTTC

D: TRBD2
V: TRBV12-3/TRBV12-4
J: TRBJ2-3
size: few
CDR3: CASSRRGGRTDTQYF
DNA: TGTGCCAGCAGCCGTCGGGGGGGGCGCACAGATACGCAGTATTTT

D: TRBD1
V: TRBV11-2
J: TRBJ1-4
size: -
CDR3: CASSLTGTKANEKLFF
DNA: TGTGCCAGCAGCTTGACAGGGACTAAGGCTAATGAAAAACTGTTTTTT

D: -
V: TRBV5-1
J: TRBJ2-7
size: -
CDR3: CASSPKTAPYSYEQYF
DNA: TGCGCCAGCAGCCCGAAGACAGCCCCGTACTCCTACGAGCAGTACTTC

D: TRBD1
V: TRBV5-5
J: TRBJ2-1
size: -
CDR3: CASSLADRIFEQFF
DNA: TGTGCCAGCAGCTTGGCGGACAGGATATTTGAGCAGTTCTTC

D: -
V: TRBV6-2/TRBV6-3
J: TRBJ1-1
size: -
CDR3: CASDRSGGSNTEAFF
DNA: TGTGCCAGCGACCGATCGGGGGGATCGAACACTGAAGCTTTCTTT

D: -
V: TRBV2
J: TRBJ2-5
size: few
CDR3: CASSEAWSEQSNYQETQYF
DNA: TGTGCCAGCAGTGAAGCGTGGTCCGAACAGTCGAACTATCAAGAGACCCAGTACTTC

D: -
V: TRBV5-4
J: TRBJ2-7
size: few
CDR3: CASSPGSRGTYEQYF
DNA: TGTGCCAGCAGCCCGGGGTCGCGGGGAACCTACGAGCAGTACTTC

D: -
V: TRBV28
J: TRBJ1-1
size: -
CDR3: CASTTTGRNTEAFF
DNA: TGTGCCAGCACCACTACAGGGAGGAACACTGAAGCTTTCTTT

D: TRBD2
V: TRBV6-5
J: TRBJ2-1
size: few
CDR3: CASSYETSGGFEQFF
DNA: TGTGCCAGCAGTTACGAGACTAGCGGGGGATTTGAGCAGTTCTTC

D: TRBD2
V: TRBV14
J: TRBJ2-1
size: -
CDR3: CASSPVREGRQFF
DNA: TGTGCCAGCAGCCCGGTCCGGGAGGGACGGCAGTTCTTC